This entry features one TCR beta chain sequence. Which antigen it targets is not known. No per-base quality is available; no much larger clone lies one base away. The method was PCR. Sequenced on an Illumina HiSeq 2500. To normalize quantification of the TCRbeta repertoire, the TCR libraries were built with molecular barcoding that relied on unique molecular identifiers. TCRdb reanalyzed the raw reads on its own, using fastp at Q25 for trimming and MiXCR for clone calling, and kept in-frame beta chains. Entries that share a CDR3 protein sequence are merged under the most common genes and DNA. This sample is represented by approximately 420,000 distinct CDR3 sequences; roughly 11% of them were singletons. The top ten hold 4.5% to 7% of the sample. The data were taken from a study of T-cell reconstitution after alpha-beta-depleted transplantation in children listed by TCRdb under 2016. Regarding the research as a whole: T-cell immune reconstitution after TCRalphabeta/CD19-depleted allogeneic hematopoietic cell transplantation in children was quantitatively tracked in the study by means of TCR repertoire profiling.

This receptor was taken from a human donor who donated a stem cell graft to a child with acute myeloid leukemia. The material was PBMCs from the stem cell graft donor, obtained from the stem cell graft.

DNA sequence: TGCGCCAGCAGCTCGCGTACGATGAACACTGAAGCTTTCTTT. This gives the protein CASSSRTMNTEAFF. Recombination connected TRBV5-1 to TRBJ1-1; the D gene assignment is ambiguous. Based on the germline V gene, the CDR1 and CDR2 sequences are SGHRS and YFSETQ. The CDR3 goes from the cysteine to the phenylalanine over 14 residues. The DNA shown is the 42-base CDR3, in frame from base 1. V and J are truncated by 3 bases and 0 bases respectively, leaving an intervening sequence of 9 bases.